This T cell receptor beta chain was profiled in a study of T cell repertoires in cytomegalovirus infection. Findings and limits, study-wide: Predominance within the ex vivo response was attributable to HLA-C-restricted CMV-specific TCR beta clonotypes.

TCRdb passed the reads through MiXCR, listing each CDR3 protein once. The sample contains just over 300,000 distinct CDR3 sequences, roughly 16% of which appear only once. A note on this clonotype: Its specificity is unknown.

V was cut by 5 bases and J by 4 bases, with 12 bases left in between. CDR3 size: 15 residues. The germline CDR1 and CDR2 sequences are KGHSH and LQKENI. Material for sequencing was PBMCs. J is TRBJ1-6 and V is TRBV18; D perhaps matches TRBD1 (5 bases). This clonotype originated in a human donor in good health (CMV status not recorded). Some clones in this sample may be carry-over from other donors' samples. In nucleotides, the CDR3 is TGTGCCAGCTCAGAACAGGAGTCTTATAATTCACCCCTCCACTTT. It is translated as CASSEQESYNSPLHF.